This T cell receptor (beta chain) was found in a study of beta chain features in type 1 diabetes. In the study overall: Examination covered some 110,000,000 sorted cells spanning all samples. Study findings and constraints: Among patients with Type 1 diabetes, TCRB CDR3s were moderately but significantly shorter in every one of the four CD4+ subsets.

This clone was seen more than once but under ten times. Antigen: not known. All of the isolated RNA was reverse transcribed, so expressed TCRB transcripts were sequenced. This table comes from immunoSEQ multiplex PCR, and its TCRdb copy is limited to in-frame clones, with some not included. The repertoire holds about 650,000 clones, with under 15% as singletons. Source material: naive CD4+ T cells from blood. This clonotype originated in a man aged 30-40 years with type 1 diabetes.

The CDR3 DNA follows: TGTGCCAGCAGTGGGGGGTACACTGAAGCTTTCTTT. Translation: CASSGGYTEAFF. The V gene is TRBV25-1, the J gene TRBJ1-1, with a tentative D call TRBD1 (5 bases). The germline V gene encodes CDR1 MGHDK and CDR2 SYGVNS. Trimming took 4 bases from V and 3 from J, leaving 6 bases between them. This CDR3 is 12 amino acids long. Full variable domain (missing parts from reference TRBV25-1 and TRBJ1-1): EADIYQTPRYLVIGTGKKITLECSQTMGHDKMYWYQQDPGMELHLIHYSYGVNSTEKGDLSSESTVSRIRTEHFPLTLESARPSHTSQYLCASSGGYTEAFFGQGTRLTVV.